Sequencing of this T cell receptor beta chain was carried out in a study of T-cell memory formation after mild COVID-19. In TCRdb, the 5' RACE reads were re-called with MiXCR into one record per CDR3 protein. The sample contains 150,000 or so distinct CDR3 sequences, more than 12% of which appear only once. Regarding the study as a whole: Clones shrinking from day 15 to 85 showed even CD4/CD8 mixes; later expanders tilted CD4+.

About this clonotype itself: The antigen remains undetermined.

Trimming removed 3 bases at V and 0 bases at J, with 14 bases between. This CDR3 has 16 amino acids. The receptor was isolated from an adult woman who had mild COVID-19 (a few samples of this study predate the infection). Cell type and time point are not known. The sample was PBMCs or a T cell subset sorted from them (not recorded which). The chain has TRBV12-3 or TRBV12-4 and TRBJ1-1; no reliable D call. DNA of the CDR3: TGTGCCAGCAGTTTTCGACCGGGCGGGTTGAACACTGAAGCTTTCTTT. Amino acids: CASSFRPGGLNTEAFF.